Listed below are T cell receptor beta chains from one sample, sequenced in a study of CD8 T cells in ankylosing spondylitis. MiXCR, applied by TCRdb to the 5' RACE reads, yields one record per CDR3 protein. The sample has roughly 200,000 distinct CDR3 sequences, roughly 25% seen once. The sequenced material came from blood, either unsorted or a sorted T cell fraction (not recorded which). The source of these receptors is a male donor with ankylosing spondylitis or in good health (not recorded which). The conserved cysteine and the conserved F or W are not part of the CDR3 here. Clone size, where shown, is once, few, many, or a class for clones that have expanded.

j_gene,len,abundance,v_gene,CDR3aa
TRBJ2-7,11,-,TRBV11-3,ASSLEQNYEQY
TRBJ2-7,16,-,TRBV20-1,SARPSKPGTGDSYEQY
TRBJ2-5,11,-,TRBV29-1,SVVRDYQETQY
TRBJ2-7,11,few,TRBV20-1,SAMPGRAYEQY
TRBJ2-1,12,many,TRBV7-6,ASSKTSGDNGQF
TRBJ2-1,10,many,TRBV2,ASTGQNNEQF
TRBJ1-2,11,many,TRBV5-5,ASSMDSKGGYT
TRBJ2-1,12,-,TRBV20-1,SARSTSGINEQF
TRBJ2-1,13,many,TRBV9,ASSVAGGSYNEQF
TRBJ2-7,11,many,TRBV24-1,ATRGQGIYEQY
TRBJ2-5,15,-,TRBV20-1,SASGPNRGRFQETQY
TRBJ2-1,13,-,TRBV5-1,ASSLEGRGGYKQF
TRBJ1-1,13,many,TRBV7-2,ASSLAGASWTEAF
TRBJ2-1,9,-,TRBV6-2/TRBV6-3,ASRRSNEQF
TRBJ2-5,14,-,TRBV10-2,ASSDTGAEYQETQY
TRBJ2-1,12,-,TRBV10-2,ASSESLGAGEQF
TRBJ2-7,10,-,TRBV5-1,VSSLGSYEQY
TRBJ1-1,12,few,TRBV29-1,SAPFSGQNTEAF
TRBJ1-4,13,many,TRBV20-1,SATIPGTGREKLF
TRBJ2-5,12,-,TRBV20-1,SAEGLAGGETQY
TRBJ2-3,9,many,TRBV6-5,ASSGANTQY
TRBJ2-1,10,few,TRBV29-1,SVDRGRNEQF
TRBJ2-6,14,-,TRBV7-3,ASSGGSRGRANVLT
TRBJ2-5,15,many,TRBV20-1,SARPQKGLATVETQY
TRBJ1-2,12,few,TRBV12-3/TRBV12-4,ASSLDRGNYGYT
TRBJ1-2,15,-,TRBV4-3,ASSQVPGGAGNYGYT
TRBJ2-7,10,many,TRBV29-1,SVGGTAYEQY
TRBJ2-3,14,many,TRBV4-3,ASSQGTGRKTLEQY
TRBJ1-2,9,-,TRBV9,ASSQGRVKT
TRBJ2-1,14,many,TRBV9,ASSVDGGSHYNEQF
TRBJ2-7,11,-,TRBV29-1,SAGSGLLYEQY
TRBJ2-7,11,-,TRBV9,ASSVQGGDEQY
TRBJ1-2,11,-,TRBV20-1,SASLGQTYGYT
TRBJ2-5,11,-,TRBV20-1,SARAPQGETQY
TRBJ2-7,11,many,TRBV12-3/TRBV12-4,ASTKTSYYEQY
TRBJ2-5,11,once,TRBV7-6,ASSSGRLETQY
TRBJ1-1,12,many,TRBV20-1,SARGNRGNTEAF
TRBJ2-5,12,once,TRBV12-3/TRBV12-4,ASSFGGARETQY
TRBJ2-4,15,many,TRBV20-1,SARDHLAGDPKNIQY
TRBJ2-2,10,-,TRBV12-3/TRBV12-4,ASSRSAGELF
TRBJ2-3,12,-,TRBV3-1,ASSQGGGTDTQY
TRBJ2-7,12,-,TRBV9,ASSVESRDREQY